A selection of T cell receptor beta chains follows, all from one sample in a study of OX40 agonist ivuxolimab in advanced cancers. Method: immunoSEQ multiplex PCR; TCRdb's copy keeps in-frame clones and lacks some. The sample has some 11,000 clones; over 60% are singletons. The sequencing used CD4+ or CD8+ T cells sorted from blood, collected in a trial of the OX40 agonist ivuxolimab. These receptor sequences come from an adult with an advanced solid tumor such as melanoma, head and neck, liver or kidney cancer. CDR3s include the opening cysteine and the closing phenylalanine or tryptophan. D genes are given only for firm matches. Expanded clones are given a class, and other clones once, few, many or no size at all.

v_gene: TRBV4-3; j_gene: TRBJ2-7; abundance: NA; d_gene: TRBD1; CDR3aa: CASSQDQGTVYEQYF; CDR3nt: TGCGCCAGCAGCCAAGATCAAGGGACAGTTTACGAGCAGTACTTC
v_gene: TRBV6-1; j_gene: TRBJ1-1; abundance: NA; d_gene: NA; CDR3aa: CASSRGEDTEAFF; CDR3nt: TGTGCCAGCAGCAGGGGTGAGGACACTGAAGCTTTCTTT
v_gene: TRBV7-9; j_gene: TRBJ2-1; abundance: NA; d_gene: TRBD1; CDR3aa: CASSDTQGSSYNEQFF; CDR3nt: TGTGCCAGCAGCGATACACAGGGGAGCTCCTACAATGAGCAGTTCTTC
v_gene: TRBV5-1; j_gene: TRBJ1-1; abundance: once; d_gene: NA; CDR3aa: CASRGRTMNTEAFF; CDR3nt: TGCGCCAGCAGGGGGCGGACTATGAACACTGAAGCTTTCTTT
v_gene: TRBV19; j_gene: TRBJ1-2; abundance: NA; d_gene: TRBD1; CDR3aa: CATSHRDRAYGYTF; CDR3nt: TGTGCCACTTCCCACCGGGACAGGGCTTATGGCTACACCTTC
v_gene: TRBV5-6; j_gene: TRBJ2-7; abundance: NA; d_gene: NA; CDR3aa: CASSLIGQGPSYEQYF; CDR3nt: TGTGCCAGCAGCTTGATTGGGCAGGGGCCCTCCTACGAGCAGTACTTC
v_gene: TRBV7-9; j_gene: TRBJ1-1; abundance: NA; d_gene: NA; CDR3aa: CASSAPLDTEAFF; CDR3nt: TGTGCCAGCAGCGCGCCTTTGGACACTGAAGCTTTCTTT
v_gene: TRBV5-6; j_gene: TRBJ2-1; abundance: NA; d_gene: TRBD1; CDR3aa: CASSVGQGYNEQFF; CDR3nt: TGTGCCAGCAGCGTGGGACAGGGCTACAATGAGCAGTTCTTC
v_gene: TRBV7-6; j_gene: TRBJ2-5; abundance: NA; d_gene: NA; CDR3aa: CASSLEYQETQYF; CDR3nt: TGTGCCAGCAGCTTAGAGTACCAAGAGACCCAGTACTTC
v_gene: TRBV28; j_gene: TRBJ2-5; abundance: NA; d_gene: TRBD2; CDR3aa: CASRPSGSWETQYF; CDR3nt: TGTGCCAGCAGGCCTAGCGGGAGCTGGGAGACCCAGTACTTC
v_gene: TRBV7-9; j_gene: TRBJ1-2; abundance: NA; d_gene: NA; CDR3aa: CASSLAVPLGYTF; CDR3nt: TGTGCCAGCAGCTTAGCAGTTCCTTTAGGCTACACCTTC
v_gene: TRBV9; j_gene: TRBJ2-5; abundance: once; d_gene: NA; CDR3aa: CASSVEGGRRETQYF; CDR3nt: TGTGCCAGCAGCGTAGAGGGGGGGCGCCGGGAGACCCAGTACTTC
v_gene: TRBV7-9; j_gene: TRBJ1-1; abundance: NA; d_gene: TRBD1; CDR3aa: CASTWDRANTEAFF; CDR3nt: TGTGCCAGCACCTGGGACAGGGCCAACACTGAAGCTTTCTTT
v_gene: TRBV6-6; j_gene: TRBJ1-1; abundance: NA; d_gene: NA; CDR3aa: CASSYGGNTEAFF; CDR3nt: TGTGCCAGCAGTTACGGAGGGAACACTGAAGCTTTCTTT
v_gene: TRBV5-1; j_gene: TRBJ2-1; abundance: NA; d_gene: NA; CDR3aa: CASSLVGDQHEQFF; CDR3nt: TGCGCCAGCAGCTTGGTAGGCGACCAACATGAGCAGTTCTTC
v_gene: TRBV7-9; j_gene: TRBJ2-5; abundance: NA; d_gene: NA; CDR3aa: CASSAILRTPRDFQETQYF; CDR3nt: TGTGCCAGCAGCGCTATCCTCAGGACTCCAAGGGACTTCCAAGAGACCCAGTACTTC
v_gene: TRBV7-3; j_gene: TRBJ2-1; abundance: NA; d_gene: TRBD2; CDR3aa: CASSLRSGGHNEQFF; CDR3nt: TGTGCCAGCAGCCTAAGGAGCGGGGGGCACAATGAGCAGTTCTTC
v_gene: TRBV27; j_gene: TRBJ2-1; abundance: few; d_gene: TRBD1; CDR3aa: CASQTGGSYNEQFF; CDR3nt: TGTGCCAGCCAGACAGGGGGTTCCTACAATGAGCAGTTCTTC
v_gene: TRBV13; j_gene: TRBJ1-1; abundance: few; d_gene: NA; CDR3aa: CASSLTGASGIEAFF; CDR3nt: TGTGCCAGCAGCTTGACCGGGGCATCGGGTATTGAAGCTTTCTTT
v_gene: TRBV9; j_gene: TRBJ2-5; abundance: once; d_gene: NA; CDR3aa: CASSVAGNQETQYF; CDR3nt: TGTGCCAGCAGCGTAGCAGGAAACCAAGAGACCCAGTACTTC
v_gene: TRBV5-1; j_gene: TRBJ2-7; abundance: NA; d_gene: TRBD1; CDR3aa: CASSWDSSYEQYF; CDR3nt: TGCGCCAGCAGCTGGGACAGCTCCTACGAGCAGTACTTC
v_gene: TRBV5-4; j_gene: TRBJ2-1; abundance: NA; d_gene: TRBD1; CDR3aa: CASSSDRVEQFF; CDR3nt: TGTGCCAGCAGCTCGGACAGGGTTGAGCAGTTCTTC
v_gene: TRBV7-9; j_gene: TRBJ2-7; abundance: few; d_gene: NA; CDR3aa: CASSQAPGALFYEQYF; CDR3nt: TGTGCCAGCAGCCAGGCGCCAGGGGCTTTGTTCTACGAGCAGTACTTC
v_gene: TRBV5-5; j_gene: TRBJ2-3; abundance: NA; d_gene: TRBD2; CDR3aa: CASSSSGMRTDTQYF; CDR3nt: TGTGCCAGCAGCTCTAGCGGGATGAGGACAGATACGCAGTATTTT
v_gene: TRBV5-1; j_gene: TRBJ2-7; abundance: NA; d_gene: TRBD1; CDR3aa: CASSWTGVAYEQYF; CDR3nt: TGCGCCAGCAGCTGGACAGGGGTGGCCTACGAGCAGTACTTC
v_gene: TRBV19; j_gene: TRBJ2-7; abundance: NA; d_gene: NA; CDR3aa: CASSIDVSAEGYEQYF; CDR3nt: TGTGCCAGTAGTATAGATGTTTCGGCAGAGGGCTACGAGCAGTACTTC
v_gene: TRBV5-6; j_gene: TRBJ1-5; abundance: NA; d_gene: NA; CDR3aa: CASSLSGAGDQPQHF; CDR3nt: TGTGCCAGCAGCTTATCGGGGGCGGGCGATCAGCCCCAGCATTTT
v_gene: TRBV19; j_gene: TRBJ1-1; abundance: NA; d_gene: NA; CDR3aa: CASSKWGTNTEAFF; CDR3nt: TGTGCCAGTAGTAAATGGGGGACGAACACTGAAGCTTTCTTT
v_gene: TRBV19; j_gene: TRBJ1-5; abundance: NA; d_gene: TRBD1; CDR3aa: CASSSGTASNQPQHF; CDR3nt: TGTGCCAGTAGTAGCGGGACAGCGAGCAATCAGCCCCAGCATTTT
v_gene: TRBV9; j_gene: TRBJ2-2; abundance: NA; d_gene: NA; CDR3aa: CASSGEGANTGELFF; CDR3nt: TGTGCCAGCAGCGGAGAGGGAGCGAACACCGGGGAGCTGTTTTTT
v_gene: TRBV4-1; j_gene: TRBJ1-5; abundance: few; d_gene: NA; CDR3aa: CASSQDRREDQPQHF; CDR3nt: TGCGCCAGCAGCCAAGATCGGAGGGAGGATCAGCCCCAGCATTTT